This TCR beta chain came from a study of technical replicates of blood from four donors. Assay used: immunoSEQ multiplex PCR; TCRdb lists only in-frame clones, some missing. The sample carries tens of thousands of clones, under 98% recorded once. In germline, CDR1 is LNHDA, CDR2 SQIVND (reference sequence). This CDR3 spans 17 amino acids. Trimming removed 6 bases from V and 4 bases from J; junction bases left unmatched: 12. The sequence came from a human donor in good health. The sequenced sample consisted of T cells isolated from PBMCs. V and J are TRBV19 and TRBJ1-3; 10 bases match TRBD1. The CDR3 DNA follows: TGTGCCAGTAGCATGAGCGCCGGGACAGGGGTAGGAAACACCATATATTTT. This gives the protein CASSMSAGTGVGNTIYF.